This T cell receptor beta chain was identified in a study of cytomegalovirus exposure and HLA in healthy donors. The PCR had 60 Vbeta and 13 Jbeta primers. TCRdb's copy holds only in-frame clones and misses some; the assay was immunoSEQ multiplex PCR. The table records roughly 180,000 clones, about 75% of them present only once. This clone was found a few times. The junction had 4 bases not matched to a gene; V was cut back by 0 bases and J by 4 bases. In germline, CDR1 is WNHNN, CDR2 SYGVQD (reference sequence). This CDR3 spans 15 amino acids. Sequences were obtained from PBMCs. This receptor was obtained from a female donor in good health and CMV-seronegative. The gene calls are TRBV10-1 and TRBJ2-7, with TRBD1 matching 9 bases. DNA of the CDR3: TGCGCCAGCAGTGAGTCGGGACAGGGAAGGTACGAGCAGTACTTC. As protein: CASSESGQGRYEQYF.